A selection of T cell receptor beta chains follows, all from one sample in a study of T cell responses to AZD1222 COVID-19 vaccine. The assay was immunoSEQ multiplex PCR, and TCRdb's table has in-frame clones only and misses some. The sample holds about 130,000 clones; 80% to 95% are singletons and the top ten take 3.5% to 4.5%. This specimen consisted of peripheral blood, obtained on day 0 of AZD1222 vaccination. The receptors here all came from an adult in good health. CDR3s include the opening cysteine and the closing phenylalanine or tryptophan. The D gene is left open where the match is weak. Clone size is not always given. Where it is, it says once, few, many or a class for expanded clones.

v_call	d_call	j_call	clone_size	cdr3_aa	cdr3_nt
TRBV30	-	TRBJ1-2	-	CASPGHLAHYGYTF	TGTGCCTCTCCGGGACACCTTGCCCACTATGGCTACACCTTC
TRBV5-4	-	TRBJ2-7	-	CASRDARSSYEQYF	TGTGCCAGCAGGGATGCTCGGAGCTCCTACGAGCAGTACTTC
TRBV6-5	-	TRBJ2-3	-	CASSTGTVDTDTQYF	TGTGCCAGCAGTACCGGGACGGTGGACACAGATACGCAGTATTTT
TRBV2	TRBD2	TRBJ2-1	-	CASRGASGWRTSYNEQFF	TGTGCCAGCAGGGGAGCTAGCGGGTGGAGGACGTCCTACAATGAGCAGTTCTTC
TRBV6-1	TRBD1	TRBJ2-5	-	CASSEAMGQGVKTQYF	TGTGCCAGCAGTGAAGCTATGGGACAGGGGGTTAAGACCCAGTACTTC
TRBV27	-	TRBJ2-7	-	CASSLTGEREQYF	TGTGCCAGCAGTTTAACGGGAGAGAGGGAGCAGTACTTC
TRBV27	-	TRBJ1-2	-	CASSLSGVRYTF	TGTGCCAGCAGTTTATCTGGGGTTCGCTACACCTTC
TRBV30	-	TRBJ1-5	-	CAWSEYTGGNQPQHF	TGTGCCTGGAGTGAATATACAGGTGGCAATCAGCCCCAGCATTTT
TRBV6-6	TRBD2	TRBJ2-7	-	CASSYGRAFEQYF	TGTGCCAGCAGTTACGGGAGGGCCTTCGAGCAGTACTTC
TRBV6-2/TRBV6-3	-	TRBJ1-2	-	CASSYSSTADGYTF	TGTGCCAGCAGTTACTCGAGCACGGCTGATGGCTACACCTTC
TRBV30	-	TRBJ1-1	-	CAWSAGEGGLRAEAFF	TGTGCCTGGTCAGCCGGTGAGGGAGGGTTGAGAGCTGAAGCTTTCTTT
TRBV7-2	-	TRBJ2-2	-	CASSLGPSNTGELFF	TGTGCCAGCAGCTTAGGACCATCGAACACCGGGGAGCTGTTTTTT
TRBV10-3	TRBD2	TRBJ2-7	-	CAITETSGSTSEQYF	TGTGCCATCACTGAGACTAGCGGGAGTACGTCCGAGCAGTACTTC
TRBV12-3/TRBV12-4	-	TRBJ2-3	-	CASNQAFTDTQYF	TGTGCCAGCAACCAGGCCTTTACAGATACGCAGTATTTT
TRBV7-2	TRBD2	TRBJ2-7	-	CASSSQRVAGDRYEQYF	TGTGCCAGCAGCTCCCAAAGAGTTGCGGGAGACAGATACGAGCAGTACTTC
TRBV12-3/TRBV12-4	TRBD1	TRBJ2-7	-	CASRGRTGYEQYF	TGTGCCAGTCGTGGTCGGACAGGCTACGAGCAGTACTTC
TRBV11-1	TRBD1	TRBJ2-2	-	CASSFNRGATGELFF	TGTGCCAGCAGCTTCAACAGGGGGGCCACCGGGGAGCTGTTTTTT
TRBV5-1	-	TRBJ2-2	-	CASSVLSRGVDTGELFF	TGCGCCAGCAGCGTCCTAAGCAGGGGGGTTGACACCGGGGAGCTGTTTTTT
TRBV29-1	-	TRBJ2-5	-	CSVDGTGGETQYF	TGCAGCGTTGATGGGACTGGAGGGGAGACCCAGTACTTC
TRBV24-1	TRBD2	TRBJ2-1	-	CATSDVSGTLYYNEQFF	TGTGCCACCAGTGACGTTAGCGGGACCCTATACTACAATGAGCAGTTCTTC
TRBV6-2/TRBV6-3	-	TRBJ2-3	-	CASSYVYNTDTQYF	TGTGCCAGCAGTTACGTCTACAACACAGATACGCAGTATTTT
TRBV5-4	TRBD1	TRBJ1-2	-	CASSPRDREDYGYTF	TGTGCCAGCAGCCCCCGGGACAGGGAAGACTATGGCTACACCTTC
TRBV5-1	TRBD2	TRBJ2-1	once	CASTPLAGYYNEQFF	TGCGCCAGCACACCACTAGCGGGTTACTACAATGAGCAGTTCTTC
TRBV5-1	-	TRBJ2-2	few	CASRSRQIDFTGELFF	TGCGCCAGCCGATCTCGACAGATAGATTTCACCGGGGAGCTGTTTTTT
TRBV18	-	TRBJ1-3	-	CASSPLSVQISGNTIYF	TGTGCCAGCTCACCCCTTTCGGTACAGATCTCTGGAAACACCATATATTTT
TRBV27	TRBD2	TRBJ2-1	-	CATGRSGPTYNEQFF	TGTGCCACAGGCCGTAGCGGGCCGACCTACAATGAGCAGTTCTTC
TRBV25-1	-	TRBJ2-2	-	CASSGGPRTSRELFF	TGTGCCAGCAGTGGAGGCCCCCGGACTTCCCGGGAGCTGTTTTTT
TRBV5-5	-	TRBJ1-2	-	CASSLGVPNVGYTF	TGTGCCAGCAGTTTGGGAGTACCTAACGTAGGCTACACCTTC
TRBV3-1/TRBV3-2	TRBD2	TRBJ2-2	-	CASSLAGSNTGELFF	TGTGCCAGCAGCCTAGCGGGGTCGAACACCGGGGAGCTGTTTTTT
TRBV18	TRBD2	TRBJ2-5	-	CASSTKTSGQETQYF	TGTGCCAGCTCGACTAAGACTAGCGGCCAAGAGACCCAGTACTTC
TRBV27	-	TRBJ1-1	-	CASSLGGGTEAFF	TGTGCCAGCAGTCTCGGGGGTGGCACTGAAGCTTTCTTT
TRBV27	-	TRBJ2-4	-	CASSPRGGFGNIQYF	TGTGCCAGCAGTCCTCGAGGAGGATTCGGAAACATTCAGTACTTC
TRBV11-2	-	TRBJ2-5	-	CASSLDYGRQETQYF	TGTGCCAGCAGCTTAGATTACGGCAGACAAGAGACCCAGTACTTC
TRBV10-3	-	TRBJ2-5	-	CAISESRLTKETQYF	TGTGCCATCAGTGAAAGTCGGCTCACTAAAGAGACCCAGTACTTC
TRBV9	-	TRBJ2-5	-	CASSVVSRGQETQYF	TGTGCCAGCAGCGTAGTGTCCAGGGGACAAGAGACCCAGTACTTC
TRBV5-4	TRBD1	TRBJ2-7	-	CASSHRGRIHEQYF	TGTGCCAGCAGCCACAGGGGGCGCATCCACGAGCAGTACTTC
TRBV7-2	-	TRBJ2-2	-	CASSLTGAANTGELFF	TGTGCCAGCAGCCTGACGGGGGCCGCGAACACCGGGGAGCTGTTTTTT
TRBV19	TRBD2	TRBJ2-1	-	CASSFLGTSAYNEQFF	TGTGCCAGTAGTTTCCTCGGGACTAGCGCATACAATGAGCAGTTCTTC
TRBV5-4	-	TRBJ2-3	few	CASSTGGAGTDTQYF	TGTGCCAGCAGCACGGGTGGCGCGGGCACAGATACGCAGTATTTT
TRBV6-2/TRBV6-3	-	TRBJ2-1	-	CASSYDGRSSYNEQFF	TGTGCCAGCAGTTACGATGGGAGGAGCTCCTACAATGAGCAGTTCTTC
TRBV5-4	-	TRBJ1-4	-	CASSLGTAATNEKLFF	TGTGCCAGCAGCTTGGGGACCGCAGCAACTAATGAAAAACTGTTTTTT
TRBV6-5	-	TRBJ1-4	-	CASSPPAPEEKLFF	TGTGCCAGCAGTCCCCCGGCCCCAGAGGAAAAACTGTTTTTT